This T cell receptor (beta chain) was documented in a study of T cells in Graves' hyperthyroidism and ophthalmopathy. Study background: Peripheral blood was acquired at first diagnosis, ahead of any therapy whatsoever. The study's findings and limits: Blood held most thyroid clonotypes expanded above 0.001 frequency. Before onset, by a median of around 6.4 months, the model predicted ophthalmopathy.

CDR1 MNHEY and CDR2 SVGEGT come from the germline V gene. V was clipped by 6 bases and J by 8 bases, with 23 bases between them. The CDR3 extends over 16 amino acids. TCR beta CDR3 regions were amplified from RNA transcripts. The HTBI primer set served for first-round RT-PCR of the TCR CDR3. TCRdb independently ran MiXCR on the multiplex PCR reads; one entry per CDR3 protein. The sample includes 300,000 to 400,000 distinct CDR3 sequences, about 20% of them seen just once. On this clonotype: Its antigen remains unknown.

Patients counted as stable if ophthalmopathy did not develop within 18 months. The sample was blood. The clonotype comes from a woman in her fifties or sixties with Graves' hyperthyroidism. V is TRBV6-2 or TRBV6-3 and J is TRBJ2-4, with D possibly being TRBD2 (7 bases). CDR3 residues: CASRPGGGAGRYIQYF. In DNA form, the CDR3 reads TGTGCCAGCAGACCCGGTGGGGGGGCTGGACGGTACATTCAGTACTTC.